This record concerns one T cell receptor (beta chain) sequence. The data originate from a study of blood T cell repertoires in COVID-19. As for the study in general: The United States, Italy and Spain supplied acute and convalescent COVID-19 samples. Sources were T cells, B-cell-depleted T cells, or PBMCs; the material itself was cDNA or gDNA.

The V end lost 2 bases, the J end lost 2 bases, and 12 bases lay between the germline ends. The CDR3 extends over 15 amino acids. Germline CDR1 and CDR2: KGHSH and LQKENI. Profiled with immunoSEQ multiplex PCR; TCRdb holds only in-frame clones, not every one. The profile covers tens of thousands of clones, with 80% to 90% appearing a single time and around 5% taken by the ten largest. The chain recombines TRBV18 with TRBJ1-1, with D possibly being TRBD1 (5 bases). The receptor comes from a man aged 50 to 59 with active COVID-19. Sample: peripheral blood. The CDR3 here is CASSPSTGANTEAFF. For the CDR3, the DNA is TGTGCCAGCTCACCATCAACAGGCGCCAACACTGAAGCTTTCTTT.